A single count supports the clone carrying this T cell receptor beta chain. Its antigen is still unknown. The assay was immunoSEQ multiplex PCR, and TCRdb's table has in-frame clones only and misses some. Altogether under 130,000 clones are present, approximately 92% being singletons, with the ten largest covering roughly 1.1%. There are 11 residues in the CDR3. This record belongs to a study of T cell responses to AZD1222 COVID-19 vaccine. Study in general: Recipients boosted at about 4 weeks or about 12 weeks are pooled. Study-wide findings and caveats: At baseline, just six or seven AZD1222 recipients tested seropositive. A reported finding is that nearly half of spike-specific TCRs target unmutated variant regions.

This chain connects TRBV12-1 to TRBJ1-5. TRBV12-1 corresponds to a pseudogene. This sequence was found in an adult in good health. The sequenced sample was peripheral blood, obtained on day 0 of AZD1222 vaccination. This CDR3 reads CASSYVEPQHF. CDR3 sequence (DNA): TGTGCCAGCAGCTACGTTGAGCCCCAGCATTTT.